Listed here are 21 T cell receptor beta chains from one sample, sequenced in a study of radiation and T cells in renal cell carcinoma. Measured with immunoSEQ multiplex PCR; TCRdb has only the in-frame clones, and not every one. The table lists 100,000 to 150,000 clones, about four fifths of them singletons. Time point described: baseline pretreatment blood. The treatment is: 15 Gy SBRT to primary tumor, nephrectomy 4 weeks later. The source was blood, collected from a patient whose treatment included radiotherapy and nephrectomy. These receptors were collected from a woman in her fifties or sixties with renal cell carcinoma.

This chain connects TRBV9 to TRBJ1-6, with 7 bases identical to TRBD1. V gave up 0 bases and J gave up 10 bases; unmatched junction bases: 10. From germline, CDR1 is SGDLS and CDR2 YYNGEE. CDR3 length equals 16 residues. DNA for the CDR3: TGTGCCAGCAGCGTAGGGATAAACAGGGGCAACTCACCCCTCCACTTT. Translated: CASSVGINRGNSPLHF.

The chain employs TRBV28 and TRBJ1-2; no firm D call. Germline lookup yields CDR1 MDHEN and CDR2 SYDVKM. The CDR3 runs to 18 residues. The V end lost 5 bases, the J end lost 0 bases, and 22 bases lay between the germline ends. CDR3 loop: CASSPPEAGLGTNYGYTF. In nucleotides, the CDR3 is TGTGCCAGCAGTCCCCCGGAGGCGGGATTAGGAACTAACTATGGCTACACCTTC.

The V call is TRBV9, the J call TRBJ1-2; 8 nucleotides align to TRBD1. V lost 8 bases, J lost 4 bases, and 4 bases stayed unmatched. The CDR3 loop spans 12 amino acids. Germline values: CDR1 SGDLS, CDR2 YYNGEE. CDR3 sequence: CASGTGSYGYTF. The CDR3 DNA follows: TGTGCCAGTGGGACAGGAAGCTATGGCTACACCTTC.

This chain uses TRBV11-2 with TRBJ2-3; D call uncertain. From germline, CDR1 is SGHAT and CDR2 FQNNGV. CDR3 length: 14 residues. Trimming pared 2 bases from V and 2 bases from J, leaving 8 bases between. Here the CDR3 reads CASSLSRNTDTQYF. The CDR3 DNA sequence: TGTGCCAGCAGCTTAAGTCGCAACACAGATACGCAGTATTTT.

The chain links TRBV27 to TRBJ1-2; 11 bases agree with TRBD1. Germline loops: CDR1 MNHEY, CDR2 SMNVEV (reference sequence). V lost 1 base to trimming and J lost 8 bases; unmatched junction nucleotides: 12. This CDR3 comprises 17 residues. The CDR3 nucleotides read TGTGCCAGCAGTTTATTTGGGGGACAGGGGGGAGTGGAGGGCTACACCTTC. This codes for CASSLFGGQGGVEGYTF.

V usage is TRBV19 and J usage is TRBJ1-1; a possible D gene is TRBD1 (5 bases). CDR3 length: 13 amino acids. Trimming left V 5 bases short and J 5 bases short, with 12 bases between. CDR1 is LNHDA, CDR2 SQIVND, per germline (reference sequence). The CDR3 sequence is CASSANRRTEAFF. The CDR3 region has the DNA TGTGCCAGTAGTGCTAACAGGCGGACTGAAGCTTTCTTT.

This clone was found once. The J gene is TRBJ2-1, the V gene TRBV5-6; D remains ambiguous. Germline V lookup: CDR1 SGHDT, CDR2 YYEEEE. The CDR3 is 16 residues long. Trimming left V 0 bases short and J 1 base short, with 11 bases between. CDR3 amino acids: CASSLGGPPSYNEQFF. Here the CDR3 DNA reads TGTGCCAGCAGCTTGGGAGGACCTCCATCCTACAATGAGCAGTTCTTC.

The rearrangement joins TRBV10-3 to TRBJ2-3, with 10 nucleotides matching TRBD2. CDR3 length: 15 residues. Trimming removed 5 bases from V and 3 bases from J; junction bases left unmatched: 5. The germline gives CDR1 ENHRY, CDR2 SYGVKD. The CDR3 DNA reads TGTGCCATCAGTCCTAGCGGGAGTGGTACAGATACGCAGTATTTT. It encodes CAISPSGSGTDTQYF.

CDR3: CASSLGTGITNYGYTF. The CDR3 nucleotides are TGCGCCAGCAGCTTGGGGACAGGGATTACTAACTATGGCTACACCTTC. This rearrangement joins TRBV5-1 to TRBJ1-2; 8 nucleotides line up with TRBD1. This CDR3 comprises 16 residues. J gave up 0 bases and V 0 bases, and 4 bases lay outside the gene matches. In germline, CDR1 is SGHRS, CDR2 YFSETQ.

This sequence joins TRBV6-5 and TRBJ2-5; 12 bases line up with TRBD1. The J call could be wrong; TRBJ2-7 is a better fit for the DNA end. This CDR3 region has 14 residues. Germline V CDR1 and CDR2: MNHEY, SVGAGI. CDR3 DNA: TGTGCCAGCAGCCCGGGACAGGGGGCCTTCGAGCAGTACTTC. Translation: CASSPGQGAFEQYF.

The chain joins TRBV6-1 to TRBJ1-6, with a weak D call TRBD1 (5 bases). Trimming cost V 7 bases and J 5 bases, with 12 bases left between them. The CDR3 runs to 14 residues. CDR1 is MNHNS, CDR2 SASEGT, per germline. CDR3 in amino acids: CASKGTLDNSPLHF. DNA of the CDR3: TGTGCCAGCAAAGGGACTCTTGATAATTCACCCCTCCACTTT.

The V and J genes are TRBV19 and TRBJ2-7, with D maybe TRBD1 (7 bases). Germline V gene data show CDR1 as LNHDA and CDR2 as SQIVND (reference sequence). The V end lost 10 bases, the J end lost 2 bases, and 15 bases lay between the germline ends. This CDR3 has 13 amino acids. This CDR3 is CATRSGGTYEQYF. For the CDR3, the DNA is TGTGCCACCCGATCAGGGGGGACCTACGAGCAGTACTTC.

The chain couples TRBV6-5 to TRBJ1-4, with a weak D call TRBD1 (5 bases). The germline gives CDR1 MNHEY, CDR2 SVGAGI. Trimming left V 0 bases short and J 2 bases short, with 10 bases between. The CDR3 runs to 16 residues. The CDR3 nucleotides are TGTGCCAGCAGTTACTCGGCGGGGGGGACTAATGAAAAACTGTTTTTT. Its translation: CASSYSAGGTNEKLFF.

The J gene is TRBJ1-1, the V gene TRBV6-1; unclear D gene. The V end was cut by 9 bases, the J end by 1 base, with 18 bases between. The CDR3 has 15 amino acids. The V gene's germline CDR1 is MNHNS and CDR2 SASEGT. DNA for the CDR3: TGTGCCAGTAGGCCGCGTAAAGGATCGAACACTGAAGCTTTCTTT. It specifies CASRPRKGSNTEAFF.

The chain couples TRBV27 to TRBJ2-3, with 9 bases aligning to TRBD2. The ends lost 2 bases at V and 1 base at J; junction bases unmatched: 4. The CDR3 runs 16 residues. Germline V gives CDR1 MNHEY, CDR2 SMNVEV (reference sequence). CDR3 DNA: TGTGCCAGCAGTTTAGGCTCTAGCGGGGGCACAGATACGCAGTATTTT. Translating gives CASSLGSSGGTDTQYF.

This clone has more than one count but fewer than ten. Different DNA sequences within this sample yield the same CDR3. This chain joins TRBV14 and TRBJ1-1, with D hard to call. CDR3 length equals 13 residues. V dropped 0 bases and J dropped 1 base, with 3 bases sitting between them. Germline V gene data show CDR1 as SGHDN and CDR2 as FVKESK. In DNA, the CDR3 is TGTGCCAGCAGCCAAGACGGGAACACTGAAGCTTTCTTT. As protein: CASSQDGNTEAFF.

This chain connects TRBV10-3 to TRBJ1-2; D is unresolved. V shed 7 bases and J shed 0 bases, with 15 bases lying between them. In germline, CDR1 is ENHRY, CDR2 SYGVKD. The CDR3 spans 15 residues. CDR3 amino acids: CAITRAGDSNYGYTF. The CDR3 DNA is TGTGCCATCACAAGAGCAGGCGATTCTAACTATGGCTACACCTTC.

The gene calls are TRBV19 and TRBJ2-3; no reliable D call. Trimming left V 10 bases short and J 3 bases short, with 11 bases between. This CDR3 region has 12 residues. The germline CDR1 and CDR2 sequences are LNHDA and SQIVND (reference sequence). The CDR3 sequence is CATQWSTDTQYF. CDR3 sequence (DNA): TGTGCCACCCAGTGGTCAACAGATACGCAGTATTTT. Combining the CDR3 with reference TRBV19 and TRBJ2-3 gives the whole variable domain DGGITQSPKYLFRKEGQNVTLSCEQNLNHDAMYWYRQDPGQGLRLIYYSQIVNDFQKGDIAEGYSVSREKKESFPLTVTSAQKNPTAFYLCATQWSTDTQYFGPGTRLTVL.

For the CDR3, the DNA is TGTGCCGTCACGTGGGGGGCGCTTGGCACAGATACGCAGTATTTT. Amino acid sequence: CAVTWGALGTDTQYF. This chain connects TRBV10-3 to TRBJ2-3; D assignment may be TRBD1 or TRBD2 (6 bases each). Trimming left V 11 bases short and J 1 base short, with 19 bases between. CDR3 size: 15 residues. CDR1 is ENHRY, CDR2 SYGVKD, per germline.

With regard to this clone: At one end the junction does not follow the germline gene, possibly because of a read error. DNA of the CDR3: TGTGCCAGCAGCTTAGAGGCCAGCTCCCGCGAGGAGTACTTC. As protein: CASSLEASSREEYF. V and J are TRBV11-2 and TRBJ2-7, with D unresolved. This CDR3 region has 14 residues. CDR1 and CDR2 from the germline V gene are SGHAT and FQNNGV.

This sequence joins TRBV6-8 and TRBJ2-7; D is undetermined. The CDR3 consists of 12 residues. The V gene's germline CDR1 is MNHGY and CDR2 SAAAGT. With 2 bases removed from V and 4 bases from J, the gap between germline ends came to 6 bases. CDR3 sequence (DNA): TGTGCCAGCAGTTACATTACTTACGAGCAGTACTTC. Its protein is CASSYITYEQYF.